The rows below give T cell receptor beta chains drawn from one sample of a study of blood T cells in healthy people across ages. Using its own MiXCR run on the 5' RACE reads, TCRdb lists one record per CDR3 protein. Among hundreds of thousands of distinct CDR3 sequences, about a quarter were seen once, and the ten largest hold about 3.3%. The same sample was also used in a study of T cells of mothers and their children.

Sequencing was done on a sample of blood. The source of these receptors is a boy aged 2-9 years in good health. Each CDR3 is given with its conserved first and last residue. Fields, in order: J gene, V gene, CDR3 length, D gene, CDR3 protein. A D gene is named only where the DNA matches it firmly.

>TRBJ1-3|TRBV2|18|.
CASSEMGQGNRPGNTIYF
>TRBJ2-5|TRBV5-1|16|TRBD2
CASSAGLAGAQETQYF
>TRBJ2-1|TRBV11-3|16|TRBD2
CASSLAGGGPYNEQFF
>TRBJ2-5|TRBV12-3/TRBV12-4|11|.
CASSLGGSKFF
>TRBJ1-1|TRBV5-1|13|.
CASSLGDGGEAFF
>TRBJ2-7|TRBV6-6|14|.
CASSSFRSSYEQYF
>TRBJ2-2|TRBV12-3/TRBV12-4|17|TRBD1
CASSLVAGQGDTGELFF
>.|TRBV3-1|13|.
CASSQAGIYEQYF
>.|TRBV7-9|15|.
CASSLEGAPNYEQYF
>TRBJ1-2|TRBV15|13|.
CATSRDQKEDYTF
>TRBJ1-6|TRBV11-2|15|.
CASSTGPGGNSPLHF